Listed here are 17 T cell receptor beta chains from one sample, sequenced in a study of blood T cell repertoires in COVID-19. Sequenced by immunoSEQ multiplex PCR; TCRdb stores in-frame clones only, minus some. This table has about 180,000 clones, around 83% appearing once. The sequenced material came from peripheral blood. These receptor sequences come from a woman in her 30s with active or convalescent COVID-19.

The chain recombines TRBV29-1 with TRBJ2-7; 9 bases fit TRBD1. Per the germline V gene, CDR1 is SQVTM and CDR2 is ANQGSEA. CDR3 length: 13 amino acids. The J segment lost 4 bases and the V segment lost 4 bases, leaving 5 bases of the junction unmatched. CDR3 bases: TGCAGCGTTGGAGGACAGGGGAGGTACGAGCAGTACTTC. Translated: CSVGGQGRYEQYF.

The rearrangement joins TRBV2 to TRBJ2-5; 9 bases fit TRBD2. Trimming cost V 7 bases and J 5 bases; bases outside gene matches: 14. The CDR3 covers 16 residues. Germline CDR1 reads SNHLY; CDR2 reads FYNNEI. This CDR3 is CASTRRISGSVETQYF. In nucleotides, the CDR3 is TGTGCCAGCACCAGAAGGATTAGCGGGAGTGTGGAGACCCAGTACTTC. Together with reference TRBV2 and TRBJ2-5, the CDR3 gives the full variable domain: EPEVTQTPSHQVTQMGQEVILRCVPISNHLYFYWYRQILGQKVEFLVSFYNNEISEKSEIFDDQFSVERPDGSNFTLKIRSTKLEDSAMYFCASTRRISGSVETQYFGPGTRLLVL.

CDR3 amino acids: CASNLIDRGRDGYTF. CDR3 DNA sequence: TGTGCCAGCAACCTTATTGACAGGGGGAGAGATGGCTACACCTTC. The V and J genes are TRBV7-2 and TRBJ1-2, with 9 bases matching TRBD1. The CDR3 is 15 amino acids. Germline assignment: CDR1 SGHTA and CDR2 FQGNSA. The V and J ends lost 7 bases and 6 bases, in that order; junction bases with no gene match: 12. The whole variable domain, filled in from reference TRBV7-2 and TRBJ1-2, reads GAGVSQSPSNKVTEKGKDVELRCDPISGHTALYWYRQSLGQGLEFLIYFQGNSAPDKSGLPSDRFSAERTGGSVSTLTIQRTQQEDSAVYLCASNLIDRGRDGYTFGSGTRLTVV.

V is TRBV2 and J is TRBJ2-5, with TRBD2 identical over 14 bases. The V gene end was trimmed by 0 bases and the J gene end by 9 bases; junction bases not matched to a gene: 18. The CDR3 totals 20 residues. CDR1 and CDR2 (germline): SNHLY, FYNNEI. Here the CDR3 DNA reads TGTGCCAGCAGTGAAGCGTATTTGGGGACTAGCGGGGGTTCCGGGGTGGCCCAGTACTTC. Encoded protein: CASSEAYLGTSGGSGVAQYF.

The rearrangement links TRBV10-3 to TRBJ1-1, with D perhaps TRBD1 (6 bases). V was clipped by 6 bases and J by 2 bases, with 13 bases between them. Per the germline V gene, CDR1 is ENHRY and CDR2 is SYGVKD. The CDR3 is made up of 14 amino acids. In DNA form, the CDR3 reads TGTGCCATCAGCTTACAGGGAATTAACACTGAAGCTTTCTTT. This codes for CAISLQGINTEAFF.

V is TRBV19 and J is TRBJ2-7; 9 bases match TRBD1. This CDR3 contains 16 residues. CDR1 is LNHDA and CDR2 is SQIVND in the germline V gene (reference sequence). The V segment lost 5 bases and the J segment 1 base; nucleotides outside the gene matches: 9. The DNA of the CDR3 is TGTGCCAGTAGTCTAGCGGTTGGGACAGGGTCCTACGAGCAGTACTTC. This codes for CASSLAVGTGSYEQYF. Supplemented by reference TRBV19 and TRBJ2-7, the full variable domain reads DGGITQSPKYLFRKEGQNVTLSCEQNLNHDAMYWYRQDPGQGLRLIYYSQIVNDFQKGDIAEGYSVSREKKESFPLTVTSAQKNPTAFYLCASSLAVGTGSYEQYFGPGTRLTVT.

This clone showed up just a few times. The CDR3 region is CASSLRRQNTEAFF. The CDR3 DNA reads TGTGCCAGCAGCTTAAGAAGACAGAACACTGAAGCTTTCTTT. The genes are TRBV11-2 and TRBJ1-1; D not certain. CDR1 and CDR2 (germline): SGHAT, FQNNGV. V was pared by 2 bases and J by 1 base, with 8 bases between. This CDR3 is built from 14 residues.

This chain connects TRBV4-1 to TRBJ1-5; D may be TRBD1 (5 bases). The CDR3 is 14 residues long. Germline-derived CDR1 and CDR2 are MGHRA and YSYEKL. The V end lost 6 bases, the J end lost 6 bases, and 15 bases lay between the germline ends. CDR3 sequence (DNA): TGCGCCAGCAGTCCGGACATTGTTGCTCAGCCCCAGCATTTT. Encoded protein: CASSPDIVAQPQHF.

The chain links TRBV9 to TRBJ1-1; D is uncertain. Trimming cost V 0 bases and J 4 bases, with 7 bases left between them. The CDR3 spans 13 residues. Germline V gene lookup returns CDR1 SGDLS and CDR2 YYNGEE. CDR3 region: CASSVALGTEAFF. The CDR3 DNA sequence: TGTGCCAGCAGCGTAGCCCTCGGCACTGAAGCTTTCTTT.

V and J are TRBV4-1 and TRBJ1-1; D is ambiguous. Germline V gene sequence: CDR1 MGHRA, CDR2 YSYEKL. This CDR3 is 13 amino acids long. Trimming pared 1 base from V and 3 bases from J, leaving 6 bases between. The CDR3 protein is CASSQAFDTEAFF. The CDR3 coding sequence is TGCGCCAGCAGCCAAGCGTTTGACACTGAAGCTTTCTTT.

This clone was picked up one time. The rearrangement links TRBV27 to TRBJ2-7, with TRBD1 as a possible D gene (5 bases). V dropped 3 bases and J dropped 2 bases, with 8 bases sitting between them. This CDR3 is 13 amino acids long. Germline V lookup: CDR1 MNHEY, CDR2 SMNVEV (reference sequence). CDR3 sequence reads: CASSFGAAYEQYF. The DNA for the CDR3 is TGTGCCAGCAGTTTTGGGGCAGCCTACGAGCAGTACTTC.

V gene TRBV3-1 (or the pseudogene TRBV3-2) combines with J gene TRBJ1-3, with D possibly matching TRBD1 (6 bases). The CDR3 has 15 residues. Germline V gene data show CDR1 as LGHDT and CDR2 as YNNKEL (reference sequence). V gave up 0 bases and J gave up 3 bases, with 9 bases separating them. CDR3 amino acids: CASSQEGGFGNTIYF. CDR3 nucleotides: TGTGCCAGCAGCCAAGAAGGGGGATTTGGAAACACCATATATTTT.

For the CDR3, the DNA is TGTGCCAGCAGCTTGGTTTCCTTCGGTTACGAGCAGTACTTC. Translating gives CASSLVSFGYEQYF. V and J are TRBV5-6 and TRBJ2-7; D is uncertain. The length of the CDR3 is 14 residues. V was pared by 0 bases and J by 4 bases, with 11 bases between. Germline V gene lookup returns CDR1 SGHDT and CDR2 YYEEEE.

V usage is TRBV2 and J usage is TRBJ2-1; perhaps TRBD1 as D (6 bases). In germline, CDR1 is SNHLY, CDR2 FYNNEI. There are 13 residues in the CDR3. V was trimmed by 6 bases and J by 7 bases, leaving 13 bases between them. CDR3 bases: TGTGCCAGCAGACTACAGGGTGGGAATGAGCAGTTCTTC. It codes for CASRLQGGNEQFF.

In nucleotides, the CDR3 is TGCGCCAGCAGTGGTTCTACTCTGGCAGCGAGCAATCAGCCCCAGCATTTT. Residues: CASSGSTLAASNQPQHF. The chain employs TRBV10-2 and TRBJ1-5; D is uncertain. V dropped 4 bases and J dropped 1 base, with 17 bases sitting between them. Germline V gives CDR1 WSHSY, CDR2 SAAADI. The CDR3 sequence is 17 residues long.

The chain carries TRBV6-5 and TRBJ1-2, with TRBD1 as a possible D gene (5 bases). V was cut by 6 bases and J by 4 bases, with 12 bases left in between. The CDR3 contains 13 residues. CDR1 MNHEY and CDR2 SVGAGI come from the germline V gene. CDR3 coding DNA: TGTGCCAGCAGCGGAGGGGTCGGCTATGGCTACACCTTC. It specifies CASSGGVGYGYTF.

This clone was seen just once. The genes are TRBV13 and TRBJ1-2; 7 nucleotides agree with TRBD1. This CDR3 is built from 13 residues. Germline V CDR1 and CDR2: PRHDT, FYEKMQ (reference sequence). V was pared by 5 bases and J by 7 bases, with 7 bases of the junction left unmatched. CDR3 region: CASSIRTGGGYTF. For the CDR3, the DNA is TGTGCCAGCAGCATCAGGACAGGAGGTGGCTACACCTTC.